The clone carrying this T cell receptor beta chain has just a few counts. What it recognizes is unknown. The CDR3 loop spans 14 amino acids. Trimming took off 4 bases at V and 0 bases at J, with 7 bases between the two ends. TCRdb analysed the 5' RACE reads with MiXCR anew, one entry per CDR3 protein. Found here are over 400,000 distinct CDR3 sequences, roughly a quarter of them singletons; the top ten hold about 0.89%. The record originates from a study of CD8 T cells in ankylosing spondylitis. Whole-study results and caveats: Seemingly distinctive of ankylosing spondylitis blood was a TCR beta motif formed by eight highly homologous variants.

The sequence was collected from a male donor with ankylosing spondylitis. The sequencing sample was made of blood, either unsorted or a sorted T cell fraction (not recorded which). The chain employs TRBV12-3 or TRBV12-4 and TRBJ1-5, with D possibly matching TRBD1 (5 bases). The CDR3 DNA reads TGTGCCAGCAGTTCAGGGTATAGCAATCAGCCCCAGCATTTT. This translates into CASSSGYSNQPQHF.